This T cell receptor (beta chain) was documented in a study of spatial heterogeneity in lung cancer. As for the study in general: Across tumor regions, counts of TCR transcripts showed a strong correlation with a T cell module score derived from matched bulk RNA-seq. Study-wide points: Counts that tracked tumor mutation counts were those of expanded intratumoral alpha and beta TCRs.

Specified time point: sample taken at primary tumor resection. Frozen PBMC, nontumor lung or tumor provided whole RNA, which was sequenced unsorted. Using its own MiXCR run on the 5' RACE reads, TCRdb lists one record per CDR3 protein. The data hold 1,200 or so distinct CDR3 sequences, with just under 30% observed a single time. Comments on this clonotype: Its antigen is unidentified.

The sample was lung tumor tissue, taken at surgery. This TCR was recovered from a male donor with early-stage non-small cell lung cancer.

DNA of the CDR3: TGTGCCAGCAGCTCTCGGACAGGGGATGAAAAACTGTTTTTT. Amino acids: CASSSRTGDEKLFF. The rearrangement links TRBV9 to TRBJ1-4, with TRBD1 identical over 9 bases. Per germline, CDR1 SGDLS and CDR2 YYNGEE. The CDR3 contains 14 residues. The V gene end was trimmed by 4 bases and the J gene end by 6 bases; junction bases not matched to a gene: 4.